This T cell receptor beta chain derives from a study of preoperative IRX-2 immunotherapy in early breast cancer. As for treatment: preoperative locoregional IRX-2 cytokine immunotherapy. The method was immunoSEQ multiplex PCR; TCRdb's version includes in-frame clones alone and lacks a portion of them. The sample has about 32,000 clones; roughly four fifths are singletons. The CDR3 has 15 amino acids. The germline gives CDR1 MDHEN, CDR2 SYDVKM. The V and J ends lost 8 bases and 5 bases, in that order; junction bases with no gene match: 8. The chain couples TRBV28 to TRBJ2-1, with 11 nucleotides matching TRBD2. This TCR came from a human donor with breast cancer. The material sequenced was lymph node tissue, taken from a patient treated with IRX-2 immunotherapy. The CDR3 loop is CASRRPGLADNEQFF. In DNA form, the CDR3 reads TGTGCCAGCCGGCGCCCGGGACTAGCGGACAATGAGCAGTTCTTC.